This TCR beta chain appears in the sequencing data of a study of early T cells in non-severe SARS-CoV-2 infection. This clonotype was observed a handful of times. Attachment of unique molecular identifiers to individual cDNA molecules was performed. TCRdb re-derived calls from the 5' RACE reads in MiXCR, one entry per CDR3 protein. The table includes 55,000 or so distinct CDR3 sequences, 6.5% to 7.5% detected once. The V and J ends lost 6 bases and 7 bases respectively, with 12 bases between them. In germline, CDR1 is SQVTM, CDR2 ANQGSEA. The CDR3 length is 11 residues. The specimen was whole blood, collected at baseline. The TCR originated in an adult who was a healthcare worker with PCR-confirmed SARS-CoV-2 infection or an uninfected control (not recorded which). The V and J genes are TRBV29-1 and TRBJ2-5, with D uncertain. CDR3 loop: CSVVQSGTQYF. CDR3 bases: TGCAGCGTGGTACAGTCAGGGACCCAGTACTTC.